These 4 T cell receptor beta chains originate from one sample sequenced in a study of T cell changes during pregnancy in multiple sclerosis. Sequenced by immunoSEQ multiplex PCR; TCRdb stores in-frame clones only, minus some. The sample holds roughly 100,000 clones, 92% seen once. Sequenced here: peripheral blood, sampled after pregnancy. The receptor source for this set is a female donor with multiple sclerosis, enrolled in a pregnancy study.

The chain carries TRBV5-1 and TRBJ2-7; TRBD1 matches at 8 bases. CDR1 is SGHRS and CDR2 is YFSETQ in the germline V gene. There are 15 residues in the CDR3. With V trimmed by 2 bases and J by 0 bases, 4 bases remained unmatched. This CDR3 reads CASSLTGGSSYEQYF. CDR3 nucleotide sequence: TGCGCCAGCAGCTTAACAGGGGGATCCTCCTACGAGCAGTACTTC.

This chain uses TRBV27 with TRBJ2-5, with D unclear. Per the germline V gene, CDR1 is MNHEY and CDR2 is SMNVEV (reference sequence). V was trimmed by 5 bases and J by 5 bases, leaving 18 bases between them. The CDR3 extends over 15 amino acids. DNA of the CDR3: TGTGCCAGCAGTCTCCAAGCGCCATCCGGGGAGACCCAGTACTTC. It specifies CASSLQAPSGETQYF.

The CDR3 protein is CASSPRDRVYEQYF. DNA of the CDR3: TGTGCCAGCAGCCCCCGGGACAGGGTCTACGAGCAGTACTTC. This chain connects TRBV9 to TRBJ2-7, with TRBD1 identical over 9 bases. CDR1 is SGDLS, CDR2 YYNGEE, per germline. The CDR3 sequence is 14 residues long. V shed 4 bases, J shed 3 bases, and the junction held 5 bases outside the gene matches.

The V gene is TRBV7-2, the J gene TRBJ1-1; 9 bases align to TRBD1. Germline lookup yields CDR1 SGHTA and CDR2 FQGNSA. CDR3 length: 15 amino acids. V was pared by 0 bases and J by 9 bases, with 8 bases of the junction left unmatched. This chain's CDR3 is CASSLAQDRGKKAFF. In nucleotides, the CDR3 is TGTGCCAGCAGCTTAGCTCAGGACAGGGGAAAAAAAGCTTTCTTT.